A selection of T cell receptor beta chains follows, all from one sample in a study of T cells after yellow fever vaccination. From the 5' RACE reads, TCRdb called clonotypes with MiXCR, one entry per CDR3 protein. The table has some 670,000 distinct CDR3 sequences, roughly 12% seen once. The material was PBMCs, obtained on the day of the yellow fever booster vaccination. The receptor source for this set is a man aged 30-40 years who received the YFV17D yellow fever vaccine. The CDR3 runs from the conserved cysteine through the conserved F or W. A D gene is named only where the DNA matches it firmly. Some rows mark clone size as missing; the rest say once, few, many or name a class of expanded clone.

d_call: -; v_call: TRBV12-3/TRBV12-4; clone_size: -; j_call: TRBJ2-2; cdr3_nt: TGTGCCAGCAGTTTGGGATGGTCGGCGGGAAACACCGGGGAGCTGTTTTTT; cdr3_aa: CASSLGWSAGNTGELFF
d_call: TRBD2; v_call: TRBV12-3/TRBV12-4; clone_size: -; j_call: TRBJ2-7; cdr3_nt: TGTGCCAGCAGTTCGGGCCTAGCGGGACGCTACGGGCAGTACTTC; cdr3_aa: CASSSGLAGRYGQYF
d_call: -; v_call: TRBV18; clone_size: -; j_call: TRBJ2-1; cdr3_nt: TGTGCCAGCTCACCATTCTCCCCGCAGTCCGATGAGCAGTTCTTC; cdr3_aa: CASSPFSPQSDEQFF
d_call: TRBD2; v_call: TRBV4-3; clone_size: few; j_call: TRBJ2-3; cdr3_nt: TGCGCCAGCAGCCAAGAGCCAGCCAGCGGGAGGATCCATACGCAGTATTTT; cdr3_aa: CASSQEPASGRIHTQYF
d_call: TRBD1; v_call: TRBV25-1; clone_size: few; j_call: TRBJ2-7; cdr3_nt: TGTGCCAGCAGTGAAGGGGCTTGGGGGACAGGGACCTACGAGCAGTACTTC; cdr3_aa: CASSEGAWGTGTYEQYF
d_call: TRBD2; v_call: TRBV20-1; clone_size: -; j_call: TRBJ2-3; cdr3_nt: TGCAGTGCTATCTCCCAGCGCTTCGGGGGGACAGATACGCAGTATTTT; cdr3_aa: CSAISQRFGGTDTQYF
d_call: TRBD2; v_call: TRBV29-1; clone_size: many; j_call: TRBJ2-1; cdr3_nt: TGCAGCGTTGACGTAGCGGGAAGGGGTTCGAATGGGCCCTACAATGAGCAGTTCTTC; cdr3_aa: CSVDVAGRGSNGPYNEQFF
d_call: -; v_call: TRBV20-1; clone_size: few; j_call: TRBJ2-7; cdr3_nt: TGCAGTGCTAGTGCTCATACTTCCGAGCAGTACTTC; cdr3_aa: CSASAHTSEQYF
d_call: -; v_call: TRBV5-5; clone_size: few; j_call: TRBJ2-1; cdr3_nt: TGTGCCAGCAGCTTAATTTCGGCGGGGATCGGGCAGTTCTTC; cdr3_aa: CASSLISAGIGQFF
d_call: TRBD1; v_call: TRBV4-3; clone_size: few; j_call: TRBJ2-7; cdr3_nt: TGCGCCAGCAGCCAAGCCATACAGGGGTACGAGCAGTACTTC; cdr3_aa: CASSQAIQGYEQYF
d_call: -; v_call: TRBV20-1; clone_size: few; j_call: TRBJ2-3; cdr3_nt: TGCAGTGCCAAGACTTCTCCTGCCCACACAGATACGCAGTATTTT; cdr3_aa: CSAKTSPAHTDTQYF
d_call: TRBD1; v_call: TRBV7-2; clone_size: few; j_call: TRBJ1-2; cdr3_nt: TGTGCCAGCAGCAAAAGACAGGGTCTAGGGTATGGCTACACCTTC; cdr3_aa: CASSKRQGLGYGYTF
d_call: -; v_call: TRBV6-1; clone_size: -; j_call: TRBJ2-5; cdr3_nt: TGTGCCAGCAGCCGTTTGTGGGCAGAGACCCAGTACTTC; cdr3_aa: CASSRLWAETQYF
d_call: TRBD1; v_call: TRBV7-2; clone_size: -; j_call: TRBJ2-7; cdr3_nt: TGTGCCAGCAGCTCTGTCCCGGGACAGGGGGCGAAGCAGTACTTC; cdr3_aa: CASSSVPGQGAKQYF
d_call: TRBD2; v_call: TRBV4-2; clone_size: -; j_call: TRBJ2-1; cdr3_nt: TGTGCCAGCAGCCAGACAATCGGGACTATCAGTGTCTTC; cdr3_aa: CASSQTIGTISVF
d_call: TRBD2; v_call: TRBV7-9; clone_size: few; j_call: TRBJ2-1; cdr3_nt: TGTGCCAGCAGCCCTAGAAGCGGGAGCGACAATGAGCAGTTCTTC; cdr3_aa: CASSPRSGSDNEQFF
d_call: TRBD1; v_call: TRBV29-1; clone_size: few; j_call: TRBJ2-2; cdr3_nt: TGCAGCGTAGGACAGGGGAACACCGGGGAGCTGTTTTTT; cdr3_aa: CSVGQGNTGELFF
d_call: -; v_call: TRBV7-6; clone_size: many; j_call: TRBJ2-3; cdr3_nt: TGTGCCAGCAGCTGGGTAGCAGGAGAGGATACAGATACGCAGTATTTT; cdr3_aa: CASSWVAGEDTDTQYF
d_call: TRBD1; v_call: TRBV29-1; clone_size: few; j_call: TRBJ2-3; cdr3_nt: TGCAGCGTTGAAGACCAGGGACAGGGCACAGATACGCAGTATTTT; cdr3_aa: CSVEDQGQGTDTQYF
d_call: -; v_call: TRBV18; clone_size: few; j_call: TRBJ1-5; cdr3_nt: TGTGCCAGCTCACCAAGGGCGGAGTATCAGCCCCAGCATTTT; cdr3_aa: CASSPRAEYQPQHF
d_call: -; v_call: TRBV28; clone_size: -; j_call: TRBJ2-5; cdr3_nt: TGTGCCAGCAAGGGTCAATCAGGACAAGAGACCCAGTACTTC; cdr3_aa: CASKGQSGQETQYF
d_call: -; v_call: TRBV3-1; clone_size: few; j_call: TRBJ1-1; cdr3_nt: TGTGCCAGCAGCCCCTATGGGGGCCGGGACACTGAAGCTTTCTTT; cdr3_aa: CASSPYGGRDTEAFF
d_call: -; v_call: TRBV11-2; clone_size: -; j_call: TRBJ2-5; cdr3_nt: TGTGCCAGCAGCCCTCGGACGTCCGCGCAAGAGACCCAGTACTTC; cdr3_aa: CASSPRTSAQETQYF
d_call: -; v_call: TRBV15; clone_size: -; j_call: TRBJ2-2; cdr3_nt: TGTGCCACCAGCAGAGACTGGGGCGCGGACACCGGGGAGCTGTTTTTT; cdr3_aa: CATSRDWGADTGELFF
d_call: TRBD2; v_call: TRBV5-4; clone_size: -; j_call: TRBJ2-1; cdr3_nt: TGTGCCAGCTCCGGAGCGGGGAACTCCTACAATGAGCAGTTCTTC; cdr3_aa: CASSGAGNSYNEQFF
d_call: TRBD1; v_call: TRBV5-1; clone_size: -; j_call: TRBJ2-7; cdr3_nt: TGCGCCAGCAGCCCTCTGACAGGGGGCCGAAACGAGCAGTACTTC; cdr3_aa: CASSPLTGGRNEQYF
d_call: -; v_call: TRBV5-1; clone_size: few; j_call: TRBJ2-1; cdr3_nt: TGCGCCAGCAGCAGAACAGGGTCGGAGTACAATGAGCAGTTCTTC; cdr3_aa: CASSRTGSEYNEQFF
d_call: TRBD2; v_call: TRBV6-5; clone_size: -; j_call: TRBJ2-7; cdr3_nt: TGTGCCAGCAGTATGGGACTAGCGGCGGTCTACGAGCAGTACTTC; cdr3_aa: CASSMGLAAVYEQYF
d_call: -; v_call: TRBV12-3/TRBV12-4; clone_size: -; j_call: TRBJ2-5; cdr3_nt: TGTGCCAGCAGTCCCGCCCGGGTGGAGACCCAGTACTTC; cdr3_aa: CASSPARVETQYF
d_call: -; v_call: TRBV24-1; clone_size: -; j_call: TRBJ2-1; cdr3_nt: TGTGCCACCAGTGAAACCGAGAGTAAGAGGGATGAGCAGTTCTTC; cdr3_aa: CATSETESKRDEQFF
d_call: TRBD2; v_call: TRBV20-1; clone_size: -; j_call: TRBJ2-1; cdr3_nt: TGCTGTGCTATGACTAGCGGGAGGCGCTCCTACAATGAGCAGTTCTTC; cdr3_aa: CCAMTSGRRSYNEQFF
d_call: -; v_call: TRBV11-2; clone_size: few; j_call: TRBJ2-3; cdr3_nt: TGTGCCAGCAGCTATGGGGAGATGAGGAAGACAGATACGCAGTATTTT; cdr3_aa: CASSYGEMRKTDTQYF
d_call: TRBD2; v_call: TRBV5-1; clone_size: few; j_call: TRBJ2-7; cdr3_nt: TGCGCCAGCAGCCCCTCGACTAGCAGAAGCTCCTACGAGCAGTACTTC; cdr3_aa: CASSPSTSRSSYEQYF
d_call: -; v_call: TRBV18; clone_size: -; j_call: TRBJ1-1; cdr3_nt: TGTGCCAGCTCACCAGCGACAGGTATCAACACTGAAGCTTTCTTT; cdr3_aa: CASSPATGINTEAFF
d_call: -; v_call: TRBV19; clone_size: few; j_call: TRBJ2-6; cdr3_nt: TGTGCCAGTAGTATAGGGATCCGCTCTGGGGCCAACGTCCTGACTTTC; cdr3_aa: CASSIGIRSGANVLTF
d_call: TRBD1; v_call: TRBV5-6; clone_size: -; j_call: TRBJ2-7; cdr3_nt: TGTGCCAGCAGCTTGGGGGAGACAGGGGGGGAGCAGTACTTC; cdr3_aa: CASSLGETGGEQYF
d_call: -; v_call: TRBV20-1; clone_size: -; j_call: TRBJ2-7; cdr3_nt: TGCAGTGCTAGGCCCGGGGCCCCCTACGAGCAGTACTTC; cdr3_aa: CSARPGAPYEQYF